This T cell receptor beta chain was obtained from a study of cytomegalovirus exposure and HLA in healthy donors. Researchers ran the PCR with 60 Vbeta and 13 Jbeta primers. Profiled with immunoSEQ multiplex PCR; TCRdb holds only in-frame clones, not every one. The table lists 100,000 to 120,000 clones, approximately 83% of them singletons. Turning to this clone: Its antigen remains unknown.

The study sampled nominally healthy donors, though unrecorded immune exposures were likely. Study-wide findings and caveats: Altogether, 164 TCR beta chains were recorded as cytomegalovirus-associated.

V shed 2 bases, J shed 2 bases, and the junction held 2 bases outside the gene matches. Germline V lookup: CDR1 SGHNT, CDR2 YYREEE (reference sequence). The CDR3 is 14 residues long. V usage is TRBV5-4 and J usage is TRBJ1-1, with 8 bases aligning to TRBD1. The specimen was PBMCs. The source is a middle-aged man in good health and CMV-seronegative. CDR3 in amino acids: CASSLQGDNTEAFF. CDR3 DNA sequence: TGTGCCAGCAGCTTACAGGGGGATAACACTGAAGCTTTCTTT.